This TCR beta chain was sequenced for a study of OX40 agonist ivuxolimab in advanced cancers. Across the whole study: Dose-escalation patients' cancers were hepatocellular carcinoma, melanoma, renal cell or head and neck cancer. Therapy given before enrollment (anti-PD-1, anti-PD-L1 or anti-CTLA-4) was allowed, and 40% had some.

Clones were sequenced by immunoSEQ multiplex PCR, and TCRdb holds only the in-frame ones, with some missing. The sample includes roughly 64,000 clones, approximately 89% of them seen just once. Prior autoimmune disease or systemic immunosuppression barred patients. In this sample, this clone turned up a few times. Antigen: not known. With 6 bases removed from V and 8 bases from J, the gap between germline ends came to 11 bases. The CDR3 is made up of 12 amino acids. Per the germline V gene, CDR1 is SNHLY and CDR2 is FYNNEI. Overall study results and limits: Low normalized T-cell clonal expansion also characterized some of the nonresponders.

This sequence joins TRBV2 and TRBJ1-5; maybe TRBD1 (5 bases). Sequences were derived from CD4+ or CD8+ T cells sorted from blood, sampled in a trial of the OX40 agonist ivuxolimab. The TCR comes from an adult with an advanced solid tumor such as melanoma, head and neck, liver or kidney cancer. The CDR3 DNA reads TGTGCCAGCAGAGGGGAAACGGAGCCCCAGCATTTT. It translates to CASRGETEPQHF.